Sequencing of this T cell receptor (beta chain) was carried out in a study of blood T cell repertoires in COVID-19. Study at large: Samples taken during acute and convalescent COVID-19 were collected in the United States, Italy and Spain. Nucleic acid was either cDNA or gDNA, and it came from T cells, B-cell-depleted T cells, or PBMCs.

V was trimmed by 8 bases and J by 0 bases, leaving 18 bases between them. CDR1 is SGHNT, CDR2 YYREEE, per germline (reference sequence). The CDR3 contains 16 residues. Here immunoSEQ multiplex PCR was the method, and the copy in TCRdb shows in-frame clones only, minus some. The sample yields over 150,000 clones, about four fifths seen once. V is TRBV5-4 and J is TRBJ2-1; D remains unclear. The origin of this receptor is a man between 18 and 35 years old with active or convalescent COVID-19. The sequenced sample was peripheral blood. CDR3 DNA sequence: TGTGCCAGTTCTCCTAGTGGCGGAGTCTCCTACAATGAGCAGTTCTTC. Translation gives CASSPSGGVSYNEQFF.